Below, 30 T cell receptor beta chains from the same sample are listed, as sequenced in a study of T cells in Graves' hyperthyroidism and ophthalmopathy. Amplification of TCR beta CDR3 regions was performed using RNA transcripts as template. HTBI primers were the set used in a first-round RT-PCR of the TCR CDR3. TCRdb independently ran MiXCR on the multiplex PCR reads; one entry per CDR3 protein. The sample records about 600,000 distinct CDR3 sequences, around 16% being singletons. The sequencing input was blood. Receptors originate from a woman in her forties with Graves' ophthalmopathy.

The rearrangement uses TRBV12-3 or TRBV12-4 and TRBJ1-5; D is perhaps TRBD1 (5 bases). Trimming removed 5 bases at V and 6 bases at J, with 14 bases between. This CDR3 is 14 amino acids long. The DNA for the CDR3 is TGTGCCAGCAGTGTCCAGGGCGGACGTCAGCCCCAGCATTTT. It yields the protein CASSVQGGRQPQHF.

Concerning this clonotype: A read error may explain this, as a much larger clone is one base away. This rearrangement joins TRBV12-3 or TRBV12-4 to TRBJ2-3; 10 nucleotides line up with TRBD2. The CDR3 loop spans 20 amino acids. CDR3 sequence reads: CASKRFGLAGVTARTNTQYF. The CDR3, as DNA: TGTGCCAGCAAAAGATTCGGGCTAGCGGGGGTTACTGCCCGCACAAATACGCAGTATTTT.

This clonotype has at least ten counts. The CDR3: CASSLPNYGYTF. In DNA, the CDR3 is TGTGCCAGCAGCTTGCCTAACTATGGCTACACCTTC. The chain recombines TRBV5-5 with TRBJ1-2; no definite D call. Germline CDR1 reads SGHKS; CDR2 reads YYEKEE (reference sequence). This CDR3 is 12 amino acids long. Trimming cost V 1 base and J 0 bases, with 1 base left between them. Full variable domain (outside the CDR3, taken from reference TRBV5-5 and TRBJ1-2): DAGVTQSPTHLIKTRGQQVTLRCSPISGHKSVSWYQQVLGQGPQFIFQYYEKEERGRGNFPDRFSARQFPNYSSELNVNALLLGDSALYLCASSLPNYGYTFGSGTRLTVV.

This clonotype showed up just a few times. The V and J genes are TRBV28 and TRBJ1-2; 8 nucleotides match TRBD1. Germline values: CDR1 MDHEN, CDR2 SYDVKM. J gave up 8 bases and V 5 bases, and 10 bases lay outside the gene matches. The CDR3 covers 14 residues. Here the CDR3 reads CASSILGQGGGYTF. DNA of the CDR3: TGTGCCAGCAGTATACTCGGACAGGGCGGCGGCTACACCTTC.

The chain combines TRBV28 with TRBJ1-3, with D uncertain. This CDR3 has 15 residues. V dropped 2 bases and J dropped 0 bases, with 8 bases sitting between them. Germline V gene sequence: CDR1 MDHEN, CDR2 SYDVKM. This chain's CDR3 is CASSLHGASGNTIYF. DNA for the CDR3: TGTGCCAGCAGTTTACACGGCGCCTCTGGAAACACCATATATTTT.

This chain uses TRBV7-9 with TRBJ2-3, with 8 positions matching TRBD1. Germline loops: CDR1 SEHNR, CDR2 FQNEAQ (reference sequence). This CDR3 has 18 amino acids. With V trimmed by 2 bases and J by 1 base, 11 bases remained unmatched. The CDR3 sequence is CASSLLGTGQRRTDTQYF. CDR3 bases: TGTGCCAGCAGCTTACTAGGGACAGGACAACGACGCACAGATACGCAGTATTTT.

The V gene is TRBV4-1, the J gene TRBJ1-5, with D uncertain. The CDR3 loop spans 14 amino acids. The germline V gene has CDR1 MGHRA and CDR2 YSYEKL. The ends were cut back, 4 bases at V and 5 bases at J, with 12 bases in the middle. This CDR3 reads CASSPGVVDQPQHF. For the CDR3, the DNA is TGCGCCAGCAGCCCGGGAGTGGTTGATCAGCCCCAGCATTTT.

This clonotype was counted a few times. V gene TRBV29-1 combines with J gene TRBJ1-3; 9 bases are shared with TRBD1. V trimming: 5 bases; J trimming: 5 bases; junction bases outside the gene matches: 4. The CDR3 runs to 13 residues. The V gene's germline CDR1 is SQVTM and CDR2 ANQGSEA. The CDR3, as DNA: TGCAGCGTTTTACAGGGGGCTAGAAACACCATATATTTT. Translating gives CSVLQGARNTIYF.

V usage is TRBV2 and J usage is TRBJ2-1; TRBD2 agrees at 9 bases. V gave up 5 bases and J gave up 7 bases; unmatched junction bases: 6. CDR3 length: 14 residues. Germline V lookup: CDR1 SNHLY, CDR2 FYNNEI. The CDR3 reads CASSLAGPPNEQFF. CDR3 in DNA: TGTGCCAGCAGTCTAGCGGGGCCGCCTAATGAGCAGTTCTTC. Using reference TRBV2 and TRBJ2-1 for the parts outside the CDR3, the full variable domain is EPEVTQTPSHQVTQMGQEVILRCVPISNHLYFYWYRQILGQKVEFLVSFYNNEISEKSEIFDDQFSVERPDGSNFTLKIRSTKLEDSAMYFCASSLAGPPNEQFFGPGTRLTVL.

This clonotype was recorded once. This chain connects TRBV25-1 to TRBJ1-1; 9 bases match TRBD1. CDR3 length: 15 residues. Germline V gene sequence: CDR1 MGHDK, CDR2 SYGVNS. Trimming took 2 bases from V and 5 from J; bases not matched to a gene: 6. The DNA for the CDR3 is TGTGCCAGCAGTGAAATCGACAGGGGGAGAACTGAAGCTTTCTTT. This gives the protein CASSEIDRGRTEAFF. Using reference TRBV25-1 and TRBJ1-1 for the parts outside the CDR3, the full variable domain is EADIYQTPRYLVIGTGKKITLECSQTMGHDKMYWYQQDPGMELHLIHYSYGVNSTEKGDLSSESTVSRIRTEHFPLTLESARPSHTSQYLCASSEIDRGRTEAFFGQGTRLTVV.

In this sample, this clonotype turned up many times. The rearrangement uses TRBV28 and TRBJ2-7; 11 bases map to TRBD2. Germline V CDR1 and CDR2: MDHEN, SYDVKM. V trimming: 6 bases; J trimming: 3 bases; junction bases outside the gene matches: 7. The CDR3 consists of 15 residues. This CDR3 is CASRKPGLADYEQYF. In DNA form, the CDR3 reads TGTGCCAGCAGGAAACCGGGACTAGCGGACTACGAGCAGTACTTC.

The chain combines TRBV11-2 with TRBJ2-7; D not resolved. Germline assignment: CDR1 SGHAT and CDR2 FQNNGV. V lost 5 bases and J lost 4, with 15 bases in between. CDR3 length: 14 amino acids. The CDR3 sequence: CASSPGTLAYEQYF. In DNA, the CDR3 is TGTGCCAGCAGCCCCGGTACTCTCGCGTACGAGCAGTACTTC.

There are a few counts of this clonotype. The chain links TRBV6-1 to TRBJ2-5; TRBD1 agrees at 10 bases. In germline, CDR1 is MNHNS, CDR2 SASEGT. With 1 base clipped from V and 5 bases from J, the junction kept 13 bases outside the gene matches. The CDR3 runs to 18 residues. CDR3 DNA sequence: TGTGCCAGCAGTGAAGGGGTATTTGGGACAGGGGTGTTGGAGACCCAGTACTTC. Residues: CASSEGVFGTGVLETQYF.

This clonotype was counted at least ten times. The gene calls are TRBV10-3 and TRBJ1-1; TRBD1 aligns across 7 bases. The length of the CDR3 is 15 residues. Germline CDR1 ENHRY, CDR2 SYGVKD. Trimming at V came to 7 bases and at J to 4 bases, leaving 12 bases not matched to a gene. CDR3 in amino acids: CAIKGSGGAGTEAFF. The CDR3 DNA reads as TGTGCCATCAAGGGGTCAGGGGGGGCCGGCACTGAAGCTTTCTTT.

This clonotype was recorded at least ten times. The rearrangement links TRBV20-1 to TRBJ2-5, with D perhaps assigned TRBD1 or TRBD2 (5 bases each). The CDR3 totals 12 residues. Trimming shortened V by 6 bases and J by 4 bases, and 12 bases separated the two germline ends. In germline, CDR1 is DFQATT, CDR2 SNEGSKA (reference sequence). The CDR3 reads CSATRDRETQYF. Here the CDR3 DNA reads TGCAGTGCCACAAGGGACCGAGAGACCCAGTACTTC.

This sequence joins TRBV20-1 and TRBJ1-3; D unresolved. The CDR3 totals 16 residues. Germline assignment: CDR1 DFQATT and CDR2 SNEGSKA (reference sequence). V was pared by 1 base and J by 0 bases, with 13 bases between. CDR3 loop: CSARGPLTSSGNTIYF. CDR3 sequence (DNA): TGCAGTGCTAGAGGCCCGTTAACTAGCTCTGGAAACACCATATATTTT.

This clonotype was seen more than once but under ten times. V usage is TRBV5-1 and J usage is TRBJ1-2; TRBD1 aligns across 7 bases. Germline loops: CDR1 SGHRS, CDR2 YFSETQ. V lost 2 bases and J lost 2; bases outside the gene matches: 6. This CDR3 comprises 15 residues. The CDR3 region is CASSLNGQANYGYTF. In DNA form, the CDR3 reads TGCGCCAGCAGCTTAAACGGACAGGCCAACTATGGCTACACCTTC.

This clonotype was seen a few times. The chain is built from TRBV5-1 and TRBJ2-7; D might be TRBD2 (5 bases). The V gene's germline CDR1 is SGHRS and CDR2 YFSETQ. V was clipped by 4 bases and J by 1 base, with 15 bases between them. The CDR3 is 15 residues long. CDR3 residues: CASSPDLRRSYEQYF. The CDR3, as DNA: TGCGCCAGCAGCCCCGATCTAAGGAGGTCCTACGAGCAGTACTTC. Looking up the rest from reference TRBV5-1 and TRBJ2-7 gives the full variable domain: KAGVTQTPRYLIKTRGQQVTLSCSPISGHRSVSWYQQTPGQGLQFLFEYFSETQRNKGNFPGRFSGRQFSNSRSEMNVSTLELGDSALYLCASSPDLRRSYEQYFGPGTRLTVT.

This clonotype has at least ten counts. CDR3 amino acids: CASSYGTGANSPLHF. Here the CDR3 DNA reads TGTGCCAGCAGTTACGGGACAGGGGCGAATTCACCCCTCCACTTT. This chain connects TRBV6-6 to TRBJ1-6; TRBD1 aligns across 10 bases. Germline assignment: CDR1 MNHNY and CDR2 SVGAGI (reference sequence). This CDR3 is built from 15 residues. Trimming took 2 bases from V and 7 from J; bases not matched to a gene: 2.

The chain recombines TRBV6-2 or TRBV6-3 with TRBJ1-2; D is possibly TRBD1 (5 bases). The germline V and J ends were trimmed by 0 bases and 4 bases, with 12 bases remaining between them. Germline lookup yields CDR1 MNHEY and CDR2 SVGEGT. The length of the CDR3 is 15 residues. CDR3 sequence: CASSYSGRGTYGYTF. The CDR3 coding sequence is TGTGCCAGCAGTTACTCGGGTCGGGGGACCTATGGCTACACCTTC.

This clonotype has at least ten counts. The chain joins TRBV2 to TRBJ2-3; 16 bases line up with TRBD2. In germline, CDR1 is SNHLY, CDR2 FYNNEI. The trim removed 8 bases at V and 4 bases at J, leaving 6 bases unmatched. The CDR3 is 16 amino acids. The CDR3 DNA reads TGTGCCAGCGTGGGACTAGCGGGGGGGAGGGCAGATACGCAGTATTTT. It encodes CASVGLAGGRADTQYF. The full variable domain, in which reference TRBV2 and TRBJ2-3 provide the parts outside the CDR3, is EPEVTQTPSHQVTQMGQEVILRCVPISNHLYFYWYRQILGQKVEFLVSFYNNEISEKSEIFDDQFSVERPDGSNFTLKIRSTKLEDSAMYFCASVGLAGGRADTQYFGPGTRLTVL.

The chain uses TRBV6-5 and TRBJ2-1, with 7 bases matching TRBD1. Germline trimming cut 0 bases from V and 2 bases from J; bases unmatched to any gene: 4. The CDR3 is 16 amino acids. The germline CDR1 and CDR2 sequences are MNHEY and SVGAGI. CDR3: CASSYSTGVAYNEQFF. CDR3 sequence (DNA): TGTGCCAGCAGTTACTCTACAGGGGTGGCCTACAATGAGCAGTTCTTC.

This chain joins TRBV24-1 and TRBJ2-2, with D possibly matching TRBD2 (5 bases). Germline CDR1 KGHDR, CDR2 SFDVKD. The CDR3 covers 15 residues. V was cut by 4 bases and J by 2 bases, with 10 bases left in between. The CDR3: CATSEPGFNTGELFF. The CDR3 nucleotides read TGTGCCACCAGTGAACCGGGGTTTAACACCGGGGAGCTGTTTTTT.

This clonotype was seen a few times. The J gene is TRBJ2-7, the V gene TRBV10-2; the D gene is possibly TRBD2 (5 bases). The V and J ends lost 8 bases and 6 bases respectively, with 17 bases between them. The V gene's germline CDR1 is WSHSY and CDR2 SAAADI. This CDR3 has 13 residues. CDR3 loop: CASGQWEPPEQYF. CDR3 in DNA: TGCGCCAGCGGCCAGTGGGAGCCCCCCGAGCAGTACTTC.

Many counts were recorded for this clonotype. This chain connects TRBV12-3 or TRBV12-4 to TRBJ2-3; TRBD2 agrees at 10 bases. The junction had 22 bases not matched to a gene; V was cut back by 3 bases and J by 1 base. The CDR3 has 22 amino acids. In DNA, the CDR3 is TGTGCCAGCAGTTTGGCCTTAGGTGCTGGTGGAGCGGGAGGGCCCCGCACAGATACGCAGTATTTT. Its protein is CASSLALGAGGAGGPRTDTQYF.

V is TRBV28 and J is TRBJ1-2; a weak D match, TRBD1 (5 bases). V dropped 3 bases and J dropped 5 bases, with 13 bases sitting between them. Germline lookup yields CDR1 MDHEN and CDR2 SYDVKM. The CDR3 covers 14 residues. Here the CDR3 DNA reads TGTGCCAGCAGTTTCGGAGGGGACCCTTATGGCTACACCTTC. Translated, it gives CASSFGGDPYGYTF.

The J gene is TRBJ1-1, the V gene TRBV7-3; D ambiguous. Trimming took off 5 bases at V and 1 base at J, with 14 bases between the two ends. CDR3 length: 15 amino acids. Germline V gene data show CDR1 as SGHTA and CDR2 as FQGTGA. The CDR3 protein is CASSPFTRENTEAFF. The CDR3 DNA reads as TGTGCCAGCAGCCCATTCACCCGGGAGAACACTGAAGCTTTCTTT.

This clonotype was picked up a small number of times. The chain employs TRBV2 and TRBJ2-7; D gene ambiguous. CDR1 and CDR2 (germline): SNHLY, FYNNEI. CDR3 length: 12 residues. V was clipped by 3 bases and J by 3 bases, with 6 bases between them. For the CDR3, the DNA is TGTGCCAGCAGTGACTGGGACTACGAGCAGTACTTC. Translating it yields CASSDWDYEQYF.

The chain recombines TRBV19 with TRBJ1-1; D is unclear. CDR1 is LNHDA, CDR2 SQIVND, per germline (reference sequence). Trimming left V 6 bases short and J 10 bases short, with 15 bases between. This CDR3 region has 12 residues. The CDR3 spells CASSKSGRGAFF. CDR3 nucleotides: TGTGCCAGTAGCAAGTCTGGGCGGGGAGCTTTCTTT.

This clonotype was observed a handful of times. The rearrangement uses TRBV7-9 and TRBJ2-1, with 7 nucleotides matching TRBD2. From germline, CDR1 is SEHNR and CDR2 FQNEAQ (reference sequence). This CDR3 is 15 amino acids long. V lost 5 bases to trimming and J lost 4 bases; unmatched junction nucleotides: 8. CDR3 in DNA: TGTGCCAGCAGCCCACGGCGGGAGCGGTACAATGAGCAGTTCTTC. As protein: CASSPRRERYNEQFF. The full variable domain, completed using reference TRBV7-9 and TRBJ2-1, is DTGVSQNPRHKITKRGQNVTFRCDPISEHNRLYWYRQTLGQGPEFLTYFQNEAQLEKSRLLSDRFSAERPKGSFSTLEIQRTEQGDSAMYLCASSPRRERYNEQFFGPGTRLTVL.